A single sample gave rise to the 3 T cell receptor beta chains below, sequenced in a study of cytomegalovirus exposure and HLA in healthy donors. Amplification used 60 Vbeta primers and 13 Jbeta primers. The data were produced by immunoSEQ multiplex PCR, yet TCRdb's version contains in-frame clones alone and is incomplete. The table lists 150,000 to 200,000 clones, about 65% of them singletons. The sample consisted of PBMCs. The receptors come from a girl aged 10-17 years in good health and CMV-seronegative.

V is TRBV9 and J is TRBJ1-2; TRBD1 aligns across 9 bases. The trim removed 5 bases at V and 6 bases at J, leaving 5 bases unmatched. This CDR3 is 13 amino acids long. CDR1 SGDLS and CDR2 YYNGEE come from the germline V gene. The CDR3 region has the DNA TGTGCCAGCAGGCCGACAGGGGGAAATGGCTACACCTTC. Its protein product is CASRPTGGNGYTF.

The rearrangement uses TRBV7-9 and TRBJ1-1, with a possible D match to TRBD1 (6 bases). CDR1 and CDR2 from the germline V gene are SEHNR and FQNEAQ (reference sequence). CDR3 length: 13 amino acids. V lost 6 bases, J lost 8 bases, and 16 bases lay in between. The CDR3, as DNA: TGTGCCAGCAGGGAAGGACAGCACGGCGAAGCTTTCTTT. It specifies CASREGQHGEAFF.

The J gene is TRBJ2-7, the V gene TRBV6-1, with D possibly matching TRBD2 (7 bases). This CDR3 has 16 amino acids. With 0 bases removed from V and 3 bases from J, the gap between germline ends came to 15 bases. CDR1 is MNHNS and CDR2 is SASEGT in the germline V gene. The CDR3 loop reads CASSEASAGAFYEQYF. The CDR3 nucleotides read TGTGCCAGCAGTGAAGCTTCCGCGGGGGCCTTCTACGAGCAGTACTTC.